Presented here are 20 T cell receptor beta chains from one specimen sequenced in a study of regulatory T cells in long-lasting Graves disease (dated by TCRdb to the early 2020s). Libraries were built with multiplex PCR. Sequencer: Illumina HiSeq 4000. CDR3 regions were amplified by Arm-PCR with iRepertoire HTBI primers to construct TCR beta libraries. The raw public data were reprocessed by TCRdb itself: fastp quality trimming at Q25, MiXCR clonotype calling, in-frame beta chains only. Rows merge per CDR3 protein into single entries with the most common DNA and genes. In all, the sample holds over 350,000 distinct CDR3 sequences, and about 15% of those were seen once. The top ten clonotypes cover roughly 8% of the sample. The time point label of this sample denotes: newly diagnosed GD, antithyroid drugs for less than 3 months. For both TCR sequencing and RNA sequencing, RNA was extracted from PBMCs using TRIzol.

The sample was also reused in another study, on T cells in Graves' hyperthyroidism and ophthalmopathy.

Sequencing was performed on peripheral blood mononuclear cells (PBMCs), taken at new diagnosis, from a patient treated with antithyroid drugs. The receptors shown here come from a woman aged 35 to 49 with Graves disease. Donor details come from another sample of the same person, matched by shared clones.

In its sample, this clonotype was seen many times. The chain joins TRBV30 to TRBJ1-4; no clear D. Trimming took off 3 bases at V and 14 bases at J, with 16 bases between the two ends. This CDR3 spans 12 amino acids. The V gene's germline CDR1 is GTSNPN and CDR2 SVGIG (reference sequence). The DNA for the CDR3 is TGTGCCTGGAGCCTGAACACCGGGCCGCTGTTTTTT. It encodes CAWSLNTGPLFF.

This clonotype was seen just once. CDR3 sequence: CASSQVAGVSGELFF. The CDR3, as DNA: TGTGCCAGCAGCCAAGTTGCGGGAGTTAGCGGGGAGCTGTTTTTT. This chain joins TRBV3-1 and TRBJ2-2; TRBD2 agrees at 7 bases. The junction had 6 bases not matched to a gene; V was cut back by 1 base and J by 7 bases. Germline-derived CDR1 and CDR2 are LGHDT and YNNKEL (reference sequence). The CDR3 is made up of 15 amino acids.

This clonotype was recorded at least ten times. V gene TRBV28 combines with J gene TRBJ1-5; TRBD1 matches at 11 bases. The CDR3 has 15 residues. Germline loops: CDR1 MDHEN, CDR2 SYDVKM. The V and J ends lost 5 bases and 6 bases, in that order; junction bases with no gene match: 6. The CDR3 DNA reads as TGTGCCAGCAGTAAGGACAGGGGGCTCGTTCAGCCCCAGCATTTT. As protein: CASSKDRGLVQPQHF.

The V and J genes are TRBV24-1 and TRBJ2-3; 7 nucleotides match TRBD2. The CDR3 is made up of 17 amino acids. With 4 bases clipped from V and 5 bases from J, the junction kept 14 bases outside the gene matches. Germline CDR1 is KGHDR and CDR2 is SFDVKD. CDR3 amino acids: CATSDLTSPLGVDTQYF. The CDR3 DNA reads as TGTGCCACCAGTGACTTGACTAGCCCTCTAGGAGTAGATACGCAGTATTTT.

This clonotype came up many times. The rearrangement joins TRBV13 to TRBJ2-3, with 11 bases fitting TRBD2. The CDR3 extends over 15 amino acids. Trimming cost V 2 bases and J 5 bases; bases outside gene matches: 3. The V gene's germline CDR1 is PRHDT and CDR2 FYEKMQ (reference sequence). The CDR3: CASSLIAGGEDTQYF. CDR3 DNA: TGTGCCAGCAGCTTAATAGCGGGAGGGGAAGATACGCAGTATTTT.

This clonotype was seen at least ten times. The genes are TRBV11-2 and TRBJ2-1, with 7 nucleotides matching TRBD1. Germline loops: CDR1 SGHAT, CDR2 FQNNGV. The V gene end was trimmed by 2 bases and the J gene end by 7 bases; junction bases not matched to a gene: 14. The CDR3 is made up of 17 amino acids. CDR3 sequence (DNA): TGTGCCAGCAGCTTACCGAAACAGGGGCCACTCGGGAATGAGCAGTTCTTC. As protein: CASSLPKQGPLGNEQFF.

At least ten counts were recorded for this clonotype. The gene calls are TRBV6-7 and TRBJ2-7, with 14 bases identical to TRBD2. TRBV6-7 is designated an ORF whose function remains uncertain. The CDR3 is made up of 18 amino acids. Unmatched junction bases numbered 9, after V lost 5 bases and J lost 0 bases. CDR3 region: CASSHTGTSGGSSYEQYF. CDR3 coding DNA: TGTGCCAGCAGTCACACCGGGACTAGCGGGGGAAGCTCCTACGAGCAGTACTTC.

DNA for the CDR3: TGTGCCACCAGCAGAGCCCAACTAGTATCGACAGATACGCAGTATTTT. Translated: CATSRAQLVSTDTQYF. The V gene is TRBV15, the J gene TRBJ2-3; D possibly corresponds to TRBD2 (5 bases). There are 16 residues in the CDR3. Trimming removed 1 base from V and 3 bases from J, with 14 bases in between. CDR1 is LNHNV and CDR2 is YYDKDF in the germline V gene (reference sequence).

This clonotype was recorded a few times. The J gene is TRBJ1-4, the V gene TRBV5-1; a weak D match, TRBD1 (5 bases). Trimming removed 3 bases from V and 7 bases from J, with 19 bases in between. Germline loops: CDR1 SGHRS, CDR2 YFSETQ. This CDR3 contains 16 residues. The CDR3 loop is CASSWGSEQATEKLFF. The CDR3 DNA reads as TGCGCCAGCAGCTGGGGATCTGAACAGGCGACTGAAAAACTGTTTTTT.

This clonotype was counted once. Possible read error: a much larger clone is one base away. The rearrangement uses TRBV6-1 and TRBJ1-2; D is perhaps TRBD1 (6 bases). Germline assignment: CDR1 MNHNS and CDR2 SASEGT. The CDR3 loop spans 13 amino acids. The ends were cut back, 4 bases at V and 2 bases at J, with 8 bases in the middle. The CDR3 DNA reads TGTGCCAGCAGTGCTACAGGGAACTATGGCTACACCTTC. It encodes CASSATGNYGYTF.

This chain joins TRBV19 and TRBJ2-5; 10 nucleotides agree with TRBD1. J lost 2 bases, V lost 7 bases, and 16 bases had no gene match. The germline V gene encodes CDR1 LNHDA and CDR2 SQIVND (reference sequence). This CDR3 has 18 amino acids. The CDR3 bases are TGTGCCAGTAATAAAACCGACGCCGGGACAGGGGCGCAAGAGACCCAGTACTTC. Its protein product is CASNKTDAGTGAQETQYF.

In this sample, this clonotype turned up a few times. The J gene is TRBJ2-2, the V gene TRBV7-2; 10 bases fit TRBD1. J lost 2 bases, V lost 1 base, and 7 bases had no gene match. Germline lookup yields CDR1 SGHTA and CDR2 FQGNSA. The CDR3 runs 18 residues. The CDR3 bases are TGTGCCAGCAGCTTAGAGGACAGGGGGAAAATTAACACCGGGGAGCTGTTTTTT. Encoded protein: CASSLEDRGKINTGELFF.

This clonotype showed up many times. This rearrangement joins TRBV15 to TRBJ2-1; possibly TRBD2 for D (10 bases). Germline assignment: CDR1 LNHNV and CDR2 YYDKDF (reference sequence). CDR3 length: 20 amino acids. Trimming took off 5 bases at V and 7 bases at J, with 33 bases between the two ends. The CDR3 reads CATSGGVGTGSSGRVNEQFF. In DNA form, the CDR3 reads TGTGCCACCAGCGGAGGGGTGGGGACAGGGTCTAGCGGGAGAGTAAATGAGCAGTTCTTC.

This clonotype was seen at least ten times. The rearrangement links TRBV9 to TRBJ2-7; 11 bases fit TRBD1. This CDR3 contains 15 residues. Germline CDR1 is SGDLS and CDR2 is YYNGEE. The trim removed 4 bases at V and 5 bases at J, leaving 8 bases unmatched. Here the CDR3 reads CASSNPDRGQNEQYF. CDR3 DNA sequence: TGTGCCAGCAGCAACCCGGACAGGGGGCAGAACGAGCAGTACTTC.

Comment on this clonotype: An end of the junction differs from the germline gene, which may be a read error. The chain recombines TRBV3-1 with TRBJ2-7, with 8 positions matching TRBD1. Germline V gene sequence: CDR1 LGHDT, CDR2 YNNKEL (reference sequence). The CDR3 extends over 12 amino acids. Here the CDR3 reads CTSSHRGYEQYF. The CDR3 coding sequence is TGTACCAGCAGCCACAGGGGGTACGAGCAGTACTTC.

The chain joins TRBV6-2 or TRBV6-3 to TRBJ1-4, with a tentative D call TRBD1 (5 bases). Trimming removed 0 bases from V and 2 bases from J, with 10 bases in between. Germline CDR1 is MNHEY and CDR2 is SVGEGT. This CDR3 is built from 16 residues. CDR3 sequence reads: CASSYSGAPTNEKLFF. In DNA, the CDR3 is TGTGCCAGCAGTTACTCCGGGGCGCCCACTAATGAAAAACTGTTTTTT.

V and J are TRBV7-9 and TRBJ1-3; no clear D. Trimming shortened V by 1 base and J by 0 bases, and 1 base separated the two germline ends. The CDR3 covers 13 residues. CDR1 is SEHNR and CDR2 is FQNEAQ in the germline V gene (reference sequence). CDR3 nucleotides: TGTGCCAGCAGCTTAGTCTCTGGAAACACCATATATTTT. This sequence encodes CASSLVSGNTIYF.

At least ten counts were recorded for this clonotype. The chain has TRBV19 and TRBJ2-7; 7 bases are shared with TRBD2. V lost 9 bases to trimming and J lost 0 bases; unmatched junction nucleotides: 2. The CDR3 length is 12 residues. The germline gives CDR1 LNHDA, CDR2 SQIVND (reference sequence). The CDR3 DNA reads TGTGCCAGCGGGACTACCTCCTACGAGCAGTACTTC. Residues: CASGTTSYEQYF. Full variable domain (outside the CDR3, taken from reference TRBV19 and TRBJ2-7): DGGITQSPKYLFRKEGQNVTLSCEQNLNHDAMYWYRQDPGQGLRLIYYSQIVNDFQKGDIAEGYSVSREKKESFPLTVTSAQKNPTAFYLCASGTTSYEQYFGPGTRLTVT.

This clonotype was counted many times. V gene TRBV2 combines with J gene TRBJ2-1, with D perhaps assigned TRBD1 or TRBD2 (7 bases each). This CDR3 contains 15 residues. V lost 0 bases, J lost 3 bases, and 9 bases lay in between. Germline-derived CDR1 and CDR2 are SNHLY and FYNNEI. The CDR3 loop reads CASSEARGGYNEQFF. CDR3 sequence (DNA): TGTGCCAGCAGTGAAGCCAGGGGGGGCTACAATGAGCAGTTCTTC. Full variable domain (rest looked up from reference TRBV2 and TRBJ2-1): EPEVTQTPSHQVTQMGQEVILRCVPISNHLYFYWYRQILGQKVEFLVSFYNNEISEKSEIFDDQFSVERPDGSNFTLKIRSTKLEDSAMYFCASSEARGGYNEQFFGPGTRLTVL.

V usage is TRBV12-3 or TRBV12-4 and J usage is TRBJ2-1, with D possibly being TRBD2 (6 bases). The V and J ends lost 6 bases and 7 bases respectively, with 22 bases between them. This CDR3 has 16 residues. In DNA, the CDR3 is TGTGCCAGCAGCTTTCCTCGGGAGCCCCCAGGGAATGAGCAGTTCTTC. Amino acids: CASSFPREPPGNEQFF.